One T cell receptor (beta chain) is described in this entry. The antigen remains undetermined. Clones were sequenced by immunoSEQ multiplex PCR, and TCRdb holds only the in-frame ones, with some missing. The sample records approximately 1,500,000 clones, around 98% being singletons. All of the donors resided in Nashville, Tennessee, and each was a Caucasian adult. This specimen belongs to a study of shared clonotypes between healthy human individuals. The CDR3 length is 17 residues. The V segment lost 5 bases and the J segment 5 bases; nucleotides outside the gene matches: 17. CDR1 and CDR2 (germline): SGHKS, YYEKEE (reference sequence). Notes on the study in general: Shared clonotypes: roughly 4.7% naive CD4, 3% to 3.5% naive CD8, about 2.5% memory CD4, roughly 0.4% memory CD8.

Input material: naive CD4+ T cells sorted from blood. Subset described: CD45RA+ positively selected. The sequence derives from a man in his thirties or forties in good health. This chain connects TRBV5-5 to TRBJ2-5, with 8 bases fitting TRBD1. The CDR3, as DNA: TGTGCCAGCAGTCTCATCGGACAGGGTCTCATGGGGGAGACCCAGTACTTC. This codes for CASSLIGQGLMGETQYF.